This TCR beta chain stems from a study of cytomegalovirus exposure and HLA in healthy donors. PCR primers comprised 60 Vbeta and 13 Jbeta primers. Original analysis: An analysis performed later counted about 80 million unique TCR beta chains (roughly 11 million of them shared). This table comes from immunoSEQ multiplex PCR, and its TCRdb copy is limited to in-frame clones, with some not included. V and J calls and clone size come straight from that table; D and trimming were deduced from the DNA. This table lists around 190,000 clones. Remarks on this clone: What it recognizes is unknown.

Overall study results and limits: V- and J-gene trimming in TCR beta was tied to a missense DCLRE1C variant by an analysis performed later.

CDR1 ENHRY and CDR2 SYGVKD come from the germline V gene. The germline V and J ends were trimmed by 5 bases and 0 bases, with 9 bases remaining between them. The CDR3 consists of 14 residues. Sequenced input: PBMCs. The TCR originated in a woman under 40 in good health and CMV-seropositive. This chain links TRBV10-3 with TRBJ2-3, with D maybe TRBD2 (5 bases). In DNA form, the CDR3 reads TGTGCCATCAGTCCCGGGGATAGCACAGATACGCAGTATTTT. It codes for CAISPGDSTDTQYF.